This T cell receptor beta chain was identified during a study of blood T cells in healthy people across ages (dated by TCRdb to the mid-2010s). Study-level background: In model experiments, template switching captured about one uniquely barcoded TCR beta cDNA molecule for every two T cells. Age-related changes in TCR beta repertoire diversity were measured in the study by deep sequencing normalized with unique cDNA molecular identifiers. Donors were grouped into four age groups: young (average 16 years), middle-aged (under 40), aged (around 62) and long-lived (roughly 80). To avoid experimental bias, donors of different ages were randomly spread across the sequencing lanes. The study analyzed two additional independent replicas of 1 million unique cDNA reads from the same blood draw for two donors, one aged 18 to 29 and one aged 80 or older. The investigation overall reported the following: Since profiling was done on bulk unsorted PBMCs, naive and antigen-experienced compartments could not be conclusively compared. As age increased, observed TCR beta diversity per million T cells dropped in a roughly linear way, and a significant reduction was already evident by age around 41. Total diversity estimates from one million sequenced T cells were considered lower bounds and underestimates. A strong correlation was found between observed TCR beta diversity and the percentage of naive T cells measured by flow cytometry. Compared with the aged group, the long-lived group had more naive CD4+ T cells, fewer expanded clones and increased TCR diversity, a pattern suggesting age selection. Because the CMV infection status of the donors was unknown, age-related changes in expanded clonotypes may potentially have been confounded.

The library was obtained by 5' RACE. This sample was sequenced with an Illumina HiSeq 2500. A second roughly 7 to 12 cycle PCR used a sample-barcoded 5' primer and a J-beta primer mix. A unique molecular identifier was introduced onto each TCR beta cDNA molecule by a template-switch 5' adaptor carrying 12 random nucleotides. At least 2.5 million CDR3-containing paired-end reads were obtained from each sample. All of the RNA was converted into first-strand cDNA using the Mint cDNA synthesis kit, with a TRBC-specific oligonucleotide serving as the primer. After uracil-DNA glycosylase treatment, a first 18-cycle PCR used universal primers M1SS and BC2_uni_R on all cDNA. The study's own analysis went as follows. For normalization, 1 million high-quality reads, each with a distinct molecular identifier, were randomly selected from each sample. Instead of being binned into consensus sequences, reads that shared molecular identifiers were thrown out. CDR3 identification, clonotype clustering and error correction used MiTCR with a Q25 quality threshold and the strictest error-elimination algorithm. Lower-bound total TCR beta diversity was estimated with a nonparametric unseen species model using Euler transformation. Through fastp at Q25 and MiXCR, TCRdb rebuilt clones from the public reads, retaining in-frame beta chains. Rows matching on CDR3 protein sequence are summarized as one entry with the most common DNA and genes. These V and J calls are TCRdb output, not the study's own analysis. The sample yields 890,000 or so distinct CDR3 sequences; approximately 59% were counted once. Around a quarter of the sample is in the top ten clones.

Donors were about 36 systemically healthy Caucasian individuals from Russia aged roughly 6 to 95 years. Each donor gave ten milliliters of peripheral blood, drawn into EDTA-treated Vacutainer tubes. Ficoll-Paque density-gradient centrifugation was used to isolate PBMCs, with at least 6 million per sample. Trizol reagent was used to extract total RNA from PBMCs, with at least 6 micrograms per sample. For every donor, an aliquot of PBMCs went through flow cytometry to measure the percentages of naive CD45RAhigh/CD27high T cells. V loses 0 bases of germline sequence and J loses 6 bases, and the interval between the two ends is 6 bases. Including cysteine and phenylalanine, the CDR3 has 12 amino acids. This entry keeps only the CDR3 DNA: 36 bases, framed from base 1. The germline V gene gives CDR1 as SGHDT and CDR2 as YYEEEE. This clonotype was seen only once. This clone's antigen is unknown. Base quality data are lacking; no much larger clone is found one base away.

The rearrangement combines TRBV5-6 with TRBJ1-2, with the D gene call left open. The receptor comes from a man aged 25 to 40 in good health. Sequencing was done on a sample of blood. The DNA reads TGTGCCAGCAGCTTGGACGCGCATGGCTACACCTTC. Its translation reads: CASSLDAHGYTF.